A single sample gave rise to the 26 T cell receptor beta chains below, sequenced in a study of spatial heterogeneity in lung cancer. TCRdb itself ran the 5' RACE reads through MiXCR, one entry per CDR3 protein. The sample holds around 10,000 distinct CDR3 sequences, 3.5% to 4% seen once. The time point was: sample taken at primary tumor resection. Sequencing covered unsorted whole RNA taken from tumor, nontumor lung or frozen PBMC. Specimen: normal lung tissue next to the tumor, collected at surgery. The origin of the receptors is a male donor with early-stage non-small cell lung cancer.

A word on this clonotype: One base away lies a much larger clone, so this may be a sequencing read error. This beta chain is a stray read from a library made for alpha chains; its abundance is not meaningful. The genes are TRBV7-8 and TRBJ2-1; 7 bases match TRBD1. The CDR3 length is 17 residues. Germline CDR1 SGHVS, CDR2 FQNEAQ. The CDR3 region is CASSPRPGQSSYNERFF. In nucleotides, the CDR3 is TGTGCCAGCAGCCCGAGACCGGGACAGTCCTCCTACAATGAGCGGTTCTTC.

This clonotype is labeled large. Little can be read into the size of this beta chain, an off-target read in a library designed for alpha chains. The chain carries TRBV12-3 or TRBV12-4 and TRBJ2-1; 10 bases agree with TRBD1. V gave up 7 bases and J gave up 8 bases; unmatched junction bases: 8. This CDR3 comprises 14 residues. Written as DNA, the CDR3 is TGTGCCAGCACCCCGGGACAGGGGATCCATGAGCAGTTCTTC. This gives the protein CASTPGQGIHEQFF.

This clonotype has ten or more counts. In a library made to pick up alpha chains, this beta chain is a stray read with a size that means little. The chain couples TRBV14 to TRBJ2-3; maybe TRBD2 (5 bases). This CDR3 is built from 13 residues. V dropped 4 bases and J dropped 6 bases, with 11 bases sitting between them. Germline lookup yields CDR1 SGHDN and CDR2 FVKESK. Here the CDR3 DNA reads TGTGCCAGCAGCCGGAATATAGCGGATACGCAGTATTTT. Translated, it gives CASSRNIADTQYF.

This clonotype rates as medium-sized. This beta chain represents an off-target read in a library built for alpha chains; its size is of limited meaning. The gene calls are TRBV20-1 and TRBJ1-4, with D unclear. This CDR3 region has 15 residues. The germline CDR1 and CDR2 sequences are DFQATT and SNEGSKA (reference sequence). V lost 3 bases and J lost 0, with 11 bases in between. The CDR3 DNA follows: TGCAGTGCTAGTAAGGGATCCACAACTAATGAAAAACTGTTTTTT. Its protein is CSASKGSTTNEKLFF.

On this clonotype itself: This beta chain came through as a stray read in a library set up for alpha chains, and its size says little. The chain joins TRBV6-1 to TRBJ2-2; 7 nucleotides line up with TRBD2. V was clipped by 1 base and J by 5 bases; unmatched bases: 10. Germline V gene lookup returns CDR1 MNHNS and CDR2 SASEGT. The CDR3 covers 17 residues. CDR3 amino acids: CASSEELAWGYTGELFF. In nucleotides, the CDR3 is TGTGCCAGCAGTGAAGAACTAGCGTGGGGGTATACCGGGGAGCTGTTTTTT.

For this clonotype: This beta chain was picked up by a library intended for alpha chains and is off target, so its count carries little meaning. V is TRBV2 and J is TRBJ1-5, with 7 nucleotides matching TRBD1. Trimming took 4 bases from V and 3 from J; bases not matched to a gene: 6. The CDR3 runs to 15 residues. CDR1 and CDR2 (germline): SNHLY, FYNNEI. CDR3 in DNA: TGTGCCAGCAGTGTGGGAGGGGGCTTCAATCAGCCCCAGCATTTT. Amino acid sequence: CASSVGGGFNQPQHF.

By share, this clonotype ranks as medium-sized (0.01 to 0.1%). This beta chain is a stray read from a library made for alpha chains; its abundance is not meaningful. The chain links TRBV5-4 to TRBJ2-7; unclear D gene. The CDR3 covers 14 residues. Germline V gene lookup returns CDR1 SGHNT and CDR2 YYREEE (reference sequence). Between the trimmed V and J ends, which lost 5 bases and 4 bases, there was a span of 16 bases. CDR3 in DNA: TGTGCCAGCAGTCCCGGCTCAGGATTGTACGAGCAGTACTTC. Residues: CASSPGSGLYEQYF.

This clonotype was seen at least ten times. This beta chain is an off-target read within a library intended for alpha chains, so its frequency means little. The CDR3 region has the DNA TGTGCCAGCAGTCCCGGGACTAGCGGGGGCCCCCAAGAGACCCAGTACTTC. This gives the protein CASSPGTSGGPQETQYF. V is TRBV12-3 or TRBV12-4 and J is TRBJ2-5; 14 nucleotides agree with TRBD2. The length of the CDR3 is 17 residues. The junction had 6 bases not matched to a gene; V was cut back by 5 bases and J by 1 base.

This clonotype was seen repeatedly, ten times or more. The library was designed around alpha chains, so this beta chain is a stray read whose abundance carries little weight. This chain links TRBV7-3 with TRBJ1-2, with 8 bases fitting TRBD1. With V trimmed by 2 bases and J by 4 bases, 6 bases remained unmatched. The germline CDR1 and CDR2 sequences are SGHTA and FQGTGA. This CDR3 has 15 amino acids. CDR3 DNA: TGTGCCAGCAGCTTAGGGACAGGCGCCGTCTATGGCTACACCTTC. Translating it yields CASSLGTGAVYGYTF.

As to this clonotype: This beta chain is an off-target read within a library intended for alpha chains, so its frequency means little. The CDR3 DNA reads TGTGCCAGCCATCTGAGGGGGGGCGAAATGAACACTGAAGCTTTCTTT. Protein: CASHLRGGEMNTEAFF. The chain joins TRBV27 to TRBJ1-1, with D perhaps TRBD1 (6 bases). Trimming pared 8 bases from V and 0 bases from J, leaving 19 bases between. This CDR3 has 16 amino acids. The germline V gene encodes CDR1 MNHEY and CDR2 SMNVEV (reference sequence).

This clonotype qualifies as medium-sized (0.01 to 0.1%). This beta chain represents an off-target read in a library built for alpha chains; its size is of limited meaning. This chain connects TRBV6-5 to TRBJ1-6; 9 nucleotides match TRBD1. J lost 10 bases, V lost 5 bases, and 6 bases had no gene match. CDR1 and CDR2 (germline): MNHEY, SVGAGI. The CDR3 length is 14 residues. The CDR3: CASSLGQGRSPLHF. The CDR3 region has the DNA TGTGCCAGCAGTCTGGGACAGGGACGGTCACCCCTCCACTTT.

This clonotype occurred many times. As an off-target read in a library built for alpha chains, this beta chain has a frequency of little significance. CDR3 DNA sequence: TGTGCCAGCAGCGCGCGCCCCTCAGGGGGTCCGACTGAAGCTTTCTTT. Encoded protein: CASSARPSGGPTEAFF. The V and J genes are TRBV7-9 and TRBJ1-1; 7 nucleotides line up with TRBD1. From germline, CDR1 is SEHNR and CDR2 FQNEAQ (reference sequence). Trimming at V came to 5 bases and at J to 5 bases, leaving 14 bases not matched to a gene. This CDR3 spans 16 amino acids.

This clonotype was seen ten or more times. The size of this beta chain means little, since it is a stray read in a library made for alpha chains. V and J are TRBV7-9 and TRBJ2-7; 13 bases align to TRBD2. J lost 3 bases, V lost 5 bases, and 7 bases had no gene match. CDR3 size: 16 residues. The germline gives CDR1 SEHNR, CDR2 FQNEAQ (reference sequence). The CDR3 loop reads CASSTQLAGGRYEQYF. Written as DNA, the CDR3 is TGTGCCAGCAGCACCCAACTAGCGGGGGGGCGCTACGAGCAGTACTTC.

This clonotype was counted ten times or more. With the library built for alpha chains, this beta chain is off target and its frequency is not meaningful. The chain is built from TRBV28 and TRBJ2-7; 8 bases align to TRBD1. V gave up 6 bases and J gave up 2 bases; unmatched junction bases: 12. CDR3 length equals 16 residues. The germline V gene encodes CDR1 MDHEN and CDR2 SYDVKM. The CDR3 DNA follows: TGTGCCAGCAGCCCCTTTTGGACAGGGATCACCTACGAGCAGTACTTC. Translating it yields CASSPFWTGITYEQYF.

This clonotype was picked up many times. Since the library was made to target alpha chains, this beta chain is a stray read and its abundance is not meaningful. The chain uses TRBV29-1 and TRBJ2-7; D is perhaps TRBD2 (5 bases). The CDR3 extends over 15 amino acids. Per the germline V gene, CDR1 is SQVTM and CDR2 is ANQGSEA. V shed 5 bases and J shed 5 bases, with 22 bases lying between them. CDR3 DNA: TGCAGCGTTTTACGAAGGGTGTCTATCGGGGACGAGCAGTACTTC. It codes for CSVLRRVSIGDEQYF.

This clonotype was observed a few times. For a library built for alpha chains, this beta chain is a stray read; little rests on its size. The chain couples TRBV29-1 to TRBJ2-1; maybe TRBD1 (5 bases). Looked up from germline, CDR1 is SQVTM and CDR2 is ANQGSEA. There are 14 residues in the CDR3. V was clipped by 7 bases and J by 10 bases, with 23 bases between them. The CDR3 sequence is CSGYQGTVTGEQFF. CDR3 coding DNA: TGCAGCGGATATCAGGGAACGGTAACTGGGGAGCAGTTCTTC.

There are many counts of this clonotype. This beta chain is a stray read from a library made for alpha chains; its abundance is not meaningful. The CDR3 protein is CASSLDLPENYGYTF. The CDR3 nucleotides are TGCGCCAGCAGCTTGGATCTTCCCGAGAACTATGGCTACACCTTC. The V gene is TRBV5-1, the J gene TRBJ1-2; no clear D. The CDR3 is made up of 15 amino acids. Looked up from germline, CDR1 is SGHRS and CDR2 is YFSETQ. Deletions cut 0 bases from V and 2 bases from J, with 11 bases between.

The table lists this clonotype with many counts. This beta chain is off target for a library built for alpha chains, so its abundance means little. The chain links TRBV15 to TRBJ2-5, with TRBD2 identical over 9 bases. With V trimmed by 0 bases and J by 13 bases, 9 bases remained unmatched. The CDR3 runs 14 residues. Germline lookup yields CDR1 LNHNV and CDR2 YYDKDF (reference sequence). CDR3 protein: CATSREAGTSFVYF. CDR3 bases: TGTGCCACCAGCAGAGAAGCCGGGACTAGCTTCGTGTACTTC. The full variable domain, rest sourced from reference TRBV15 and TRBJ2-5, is DAMVIQNPRYQVTQFGKPVTLSCSQTLNHNVMYWYQQKSSQAPKLLFHYYDKDFNNEADTPDNFQSRRPNTSFCFLDIRSPGLGDTAMYLCATSREAGTSFVYFGPGTRLLVL.

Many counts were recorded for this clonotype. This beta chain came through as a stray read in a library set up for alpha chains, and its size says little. In nucleotides, the CDR3 is TGTGCCAGCAGGAGGAGGGACAGCCCCTACGAGCAGTACTTC. This codes for CASRRRDSPYEQYF. The chain is built from TRBV6-6 and TRBJ2-7; weak D call: TRBD1 (7 bases). Trimming took 6 bases from V and 2 from J, leaving 14 bases between them. This CDR3 has 14 residues. The germline CDR1 and CDR2 sequences are MNHNY and SVGAGI (reference sequence).

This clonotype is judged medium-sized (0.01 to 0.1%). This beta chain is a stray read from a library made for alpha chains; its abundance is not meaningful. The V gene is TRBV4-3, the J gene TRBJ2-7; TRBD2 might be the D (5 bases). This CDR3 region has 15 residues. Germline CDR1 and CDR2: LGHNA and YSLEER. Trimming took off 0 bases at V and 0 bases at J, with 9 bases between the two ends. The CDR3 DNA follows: TGCGCCAGCAGCCAAGACCATGGACTCTCCTACGAGCAGTACTTC. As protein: CASSQDHGLSYEQYF.

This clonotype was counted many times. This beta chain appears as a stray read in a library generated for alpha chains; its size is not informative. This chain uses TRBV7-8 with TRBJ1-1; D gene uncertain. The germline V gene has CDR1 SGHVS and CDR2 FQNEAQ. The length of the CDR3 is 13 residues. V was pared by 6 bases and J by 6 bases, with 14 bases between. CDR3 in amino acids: CASRPSRAAEAFF. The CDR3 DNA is TGTGCCAGCAGACCTTCAAGGGCGGCTGAAGCTTTCTTT.

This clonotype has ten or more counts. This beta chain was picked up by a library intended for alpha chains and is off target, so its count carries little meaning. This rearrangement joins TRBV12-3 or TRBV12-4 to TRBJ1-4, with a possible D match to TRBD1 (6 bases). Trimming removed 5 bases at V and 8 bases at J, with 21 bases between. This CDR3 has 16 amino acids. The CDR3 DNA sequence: TGTGCCAGCAGTCTTGGATTCCAGGGGAGTGGGGAAAAACTGTTTTTT. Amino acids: CASSLGFQGSGEKLFF.

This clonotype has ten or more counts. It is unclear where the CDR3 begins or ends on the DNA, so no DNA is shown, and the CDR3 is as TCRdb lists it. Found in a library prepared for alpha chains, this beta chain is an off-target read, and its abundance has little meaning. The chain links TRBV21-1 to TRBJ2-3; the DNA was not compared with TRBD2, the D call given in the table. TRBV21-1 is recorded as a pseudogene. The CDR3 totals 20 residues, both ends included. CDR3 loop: CASSKGSMWVAGGSTDTQYF.

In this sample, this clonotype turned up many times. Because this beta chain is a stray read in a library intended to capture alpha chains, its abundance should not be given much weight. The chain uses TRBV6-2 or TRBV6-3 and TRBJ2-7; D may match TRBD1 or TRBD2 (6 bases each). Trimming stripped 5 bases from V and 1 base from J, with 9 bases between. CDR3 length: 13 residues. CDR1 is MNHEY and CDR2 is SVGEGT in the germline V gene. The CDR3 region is CASSRGRSYEQYF. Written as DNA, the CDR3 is TGTGCCAGCAGTCGGGGGCGGTCCTACGAGCAGTACTTC.

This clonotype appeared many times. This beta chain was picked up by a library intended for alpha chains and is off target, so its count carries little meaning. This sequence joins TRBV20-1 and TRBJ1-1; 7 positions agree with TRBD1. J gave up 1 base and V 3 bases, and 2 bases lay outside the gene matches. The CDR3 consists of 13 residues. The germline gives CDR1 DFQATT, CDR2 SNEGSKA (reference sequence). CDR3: CSASGTENTEAFF. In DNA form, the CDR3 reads TGCAGTGCTAGTGGGACAGAGAACACTGAAGCTTTCTTT.

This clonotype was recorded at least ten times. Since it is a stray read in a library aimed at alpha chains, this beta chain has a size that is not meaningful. In nucleotides, the CDR3 is TGTGCCAGCAGTTTGGGGACAGGCAATTGGAGGGGCTACACCTTC. Protein: CASSLGTGNWRGYTF. The chain carries TRBV28 and TRBJ1-2, with 8 bases fitting TRBD1. J lost 8 bases, V lost 3 bases, and 11 bases had no gene match. The CDR3 has 15 amino acids. Germline CDR1 MDHEN, CDR2 SYDVKM.